This section outlines one TCR beta chain sequence together with its context. The data were obtained in a study of blood T cell repertoires in COVID-19. Study-level background: Sample material is recorded as cDNA or gDNA derived from T cells, B-cell-depleted T cells, or PBMCs.

The protocol was immunoSEQ multiplex PCR, while the TCRdb copy is restricted to in-frame clones and leaves out a portion. The sample contains over 40,000 clones, around 93% of which appear only once. V lost 1 base and J 2 bases, leaving 24 bases between the germline ends. CDR1 SGHDN and CDR2 FVKESK come from the germline V gene. The CDR3 consists of 19 residues. The V gene is TRBV14, the J gene TRBJ2-7, with D possibly TRBD2 on 7 matching bases. The material sequenced was peripheral blood. This clonotype was sampled from a human donor in a cohort sampled during active COVID-19. CDR3 nucleotide sequence: TGTGCCAGCAGCCAAGCTCGGGGGCGCCGGGACTATCCAGCCTACGAGCAGTACTTC. Translation: CASSQARGRRDYPAYEQYF. The full variable domain, rest sourced from reference TRBV14 and TRBJ2-7, is EAGVTQFPSHSVIEKGQTVTLRCDPISGHDNLYWYRRVMGKEIKFLLHFVKESKQDESGMPNNRFLAERTGGTYSTLKVQPAELEDSGVYFCASSQARGRRDYPAYEQYFGPGTRLTVT.